Presented here are 24 T cell receptor beta chains from one specimen sequenced in a study of blood T cell repertoires in COVID-19. Clones were sequenced by immunoSEQ multiplex PCR, and TCRdb holds only the in-frame ones, with some missing. The sample consists of about 41,000 clones, around nine tenths of them appearing once. Sequencing was carried out using peripheral blood. The receptors here all came from a man between 40 and 49 years old with COVID-19, enrolled during active disease.

This chain joins TRBV5-1 and TRBJ2-5; TRBD2 aligns across 11 bases. CDR3 size: 16 residues. The ends lost 6 bases at V and 2 bases at J; junction bases unmatched: 9. Germline CDR1 SGHRS, CDR2 YFSETQ. As DNA, the CDR3 is TGCGCCAGCAAGGGGCCGACTAGCGGGACACAAGAGACCCAGTACTTC. Amino acid sequence: CASKGPTSGTQETQYF.

This clone showed up just once. The CDR3 here is CASSFGQVEAFF. The CDR3 DNA sequence: TGTGCCAGCAGTTTCGGACAGGTGGAAGCTTTCTTT. The rearrangement joins TRBV12-3 or TRBV12-4 to TRBJ1-1; TRBD1 aligns across 7 bases. The CDR3 totals 12 residues. The trim removed 3 bases at V and 8 bases at J, leaving 3 bases unmatched.

The chain is built from TRBV11-2 and TRBJ2-5; possible D gene TRBD1, 5 bases. Germline CDR1 SGHAT, CDR2 FQNNGV. The length of the CDR3 is 14 residues. Trimming stripped 7 bases from V and 5 bases from J, with 17 bases between. The CDR3 DNA follows: TGTGCCAGCATCCCAGGGCCGCAGCCGGAGACCCAGTACTTC. Translation gives CASIPGPQPETQYF.

The rearrangement uses TRBV5-1 and TRBJ1-2; 8 bases fit TRBD1. V was pared by 3 bases and J by 8 bases, with 9 bases of the junction left unmatched. Germline V gives CDR1 SGHRS, CDR2 YFSETQ. The length of the CDR3 is 14 residues. CDR3 sequence reads: CASSWGQGAGGYTF. The DNA for the CDR3 is TGCGCCAGCAGCTGGGGGCAGGGGGCTGGAGGCTACACCTTC. The variable domain in full, completed from reference TRBV5-1 and TRBJ1-2, reads KAGVTQTPRYLIKTRGQQVTLSCSPISGHRSVSWYQQTPGQGLQFLFEYFSETQRNKGNFPGRFSGRQFSNSRSEMNVSTLELGDSALYLCASSWGQGAGGYTFGSGTRLTVV.

The chain links TRBV6-5 to TRBJ1-6, with 10 bases identical to TRBD1. Germline CDR1 and CDR2: MNHEY and SVGAGI. Losses at the gene ends were 4 bases for V and 3 bases for J; bases not matched to a gene: 3. The CDR3 sequence is 16 residues long. The CDR3: CASSSWTGGYNSPLHF. The CDR3 nucleotides are TGTGCCAGCAGTTCCTGGACAGGGGGCTATAATTCACCCCTCCACTTT.

The chain has TRBV7-6 and TRBJ1-4; no definite D call. Germline-derived CDR1 and CDR2 are SGHVS and FNYEAQ. V dropped 5 bases and J dropped 0 bases, with 13 bases sitting between them. The CDR3 is 16 amino acids. The CDR3 loop reads CASSPRGGTTNEKLFF. Written as DNA, the CDR3 is TGTGCCAGCAGCCCCCGAGGAGGGACAACTAATGAAAAACTGTTTTTT.

The J gene is TRBJ1-2, the V gene TRBV5-1; TRBD1 matches at 9 bases. With V trimmed by 4 bases and J by 6 bases, 10 bases remained unmatched. Germline CDR1 reads SGHRS; CDR2 reads YFSETQ. This CDR3 spans 15 amino acids. The CDR3 DNA is TGCGCCAGCAGCCCCAGGACAGGGGATGCCAATGGCTACACCTTC. It encodes CASSPRTGDANGYTF.

In DNA, the CDR3 is TGTGCCAGCAGTTACCGGGACAAGGCAAATGAAAAACTGTTTTTT. Protein sequence: CASSYRDKANEKLFF. The J gene is TRBJ1-4, the V gene TRBV6-5, with D perhaps matching TRBD1 (6 bases). The CDR3 totals 15 residues. The germline V gene has CDR1 MNHEY and CDR2 SVGAGI. V shed 2 bases and J shed 5 bases, with 12 bases lying between them.

V and J are TRBV3-1 (or the pseudogene TRBV3-2) and TRBJ2-7; no clear D. V was clipped by 5 bases and J by 7 bases, with 12 bases between them. Germline V lookup: CDR1 LGHDT, CDR2 YNNKEL (reference sequence). The CDR3 is 12 residues long. CDR3 sequence (DNA): TGTGCCAGCAGCGCCGTACAGTTTGAGCAGTACTTC. This gives the protein CASSAVQFEQYF.

The gene calls are TRBV12-5 and TRBJ2-7; 10 bases are a match to TRBD1. This CDR3 comprises 14 residues. Germline V gene sequence: CDR1 LGHNT, CDR2 FRNRAP. After removal of 2 bases from V and 5 bases from J, the junction contained 3 bases not matched to a gene. CDR3 nucleotide sequence: TGTGCTAGTGGTTTGAGCGGGACAGGGGACGAGCAGTACTTC. Translating it yields CASGLSGTGDEQYF.

CDR3 nucleotide sequence: TGTGCCAGCAGCTTAGTGTGGGGACAGGTGGGCGAGCAGTACTTC. Translated, it gives CASSLVWGQVGEQYF. The chain has TRBV7-2 and TRBJ2-7, with TRBD1 identical over 8 bases. V lost 1 base and J lost 6; bases outside the gene matches: 8. The CDR3 spans 15 residues. CDR1 and CDR2 from the germline V gene are SGHTA and FQGNSA.

J is TRBJ2-5 and V is TRBV5-4; 11 bases fit TRBD2. Per germline, CDR1 SGHNT and CDR2 YYREEE (reference sequence). J lost 5 bases, V lost 2 bases, and 5 bases had no gene match. This CDR3 has 15 residues. CDR3 region: CASSLLAGAGETQYF. The CDR3, as DNA: TGTGCCAGCAGCTTACTAGCGGGGGCAGGGGAGACCCAGTACTTC.

The chain has TRBV11-3 and TRBJ2-7, with TRBD1 matching 11 bases. Germline V gene data show CDR1 as SGHNT and CDR2 as YENEEA. V shed 4 bases, J shed 4 bases, and the junction held 6 bases outside the gene matches. This CDR3 has 15 residues. CDR3 in DNA: TGTGCCAGCAGCTCGGAGGACAGGGGGCAATACGAGCAGTACTTC. This codes for CASSSEDRGQYEQYF.

The V and J genes are TRBV28 and TRBJ2-4; D possibly corresponds to TRBD2 (5 bases). V shed 6 bases and J shed 0 bases, with 15 bases lying between them. Germline assignment: CDR1 MDHEN and CDR2 SYDVKM. The CDR3 extends over 16 amino acids. The chain's CDR3 is CASSPRRGLAKNIQYF. CDR3 in DNA: TGTGCCAGCAGCCCCCGTCGAGGGCTAGCCAAAAACATTCAGTACTTC.

The chain combines TRBV20-1 with TRBJ1-1; no definite D call. Germline CDR1 reads DFQATT; CDR2 reads SNEGSKA (reference sequence). The length of the CDR3 is 11 residues. V was pared by 5 bases and J by 11 bases, with 15 bases between. CDR3 nucleotide sequence: TGCAGTGCTCCGGAGCGGTACCGGGCTTTCTTT. Amino acids: CSAPERYRAFF.

V gene TRBV27 combines with J gene TRBJ2-7, with D perhaps TRBD1 (5 bases). V was cut by 2 bases and J by 6 bases, with 17 bases left in between. Germline values: CDR1 MNHEY, CDR2 SMNVEV (reference sequence). This CDR3 spans 15 amino acids. CDR3 region: CASSLGAAGLAEQYF. The CDR3 DNA is TGTGCCAGCAGTTTAGGGGCCGCCGGCTTGGCCGAGCAGTACTTC.

This chain joins TRBV27 and TRBJ2-4; the match to TRBD2 covers 10 bases. CDR3 length: 19 residues. V shed 3 bases, J shed 1 base, and the junction held 12 bases outside the gene matches. The germline V gene has CDR1 MNHEY and CDR2 SMNVEV (reference sequence). As DNA, the CDR3 is TGTGCCAGCAGTTTCTCTAGCCCTAGCGGGAGTCCGGCCAAAAACATTCAGTACTTC. Protein product: CASSFSSPSGSPAKNIQYF.

This sequence joins TRBV5-4 and TRBJ2-1; TRBD2 aligns across 7 bases. Germline V lookup: CDR1 SGHNT, CDR2 YYREEE (reference sequence). The CDR3 is made up of 14 amino acids. With V trimmed by 4 bases and J by 10 bases, 11 bases remained unmatched. The CDR3 reads CASSQRGPTPEQFF. DNA for the CDR3: TGTGCCAGCAGCCAGCGGGGCCCAACCCCCGAGCAGTTCTTC. Using reference TRBV5-4 and TRBJ2-1 for the parts outside the CDR3, the full variable domain is ETGVTQSPTHLIKTRGQQVTLRCSSQSGHNTVSWYQQALGQGPQFIFQYYREEENGRGNFPPRFSGLQFPNYSSELNVNALELDDSALYLCASSQRGPTPEQFFGPGTRLTVL.

The chain recombines TRBV7-3 with TRBJ2-1; 15 bases align to TRBD2. In germline, CDR1 is SGHTA, CDR2 FQGTGA. With 3 bases clipped from V and 10 bases from J, the junction kept 7 bases outside the gene matches. The CDR3 runs to 16 residues. The CDR3 coding sequence is TGTGCCAGCAGCTTGCCGGGACTAGCGGGAGGATACGAGCAGTTCTTC. Residues: CASSLPGLAGGYEQFF.

The rearrangement links TRBV5-6 to TRBJ1-2; a possible D gene is TRBD1 (6 bases). The CDR3 has 17 amino acids. Germline-derived CDR1 and CDR2 are SGHDT and YYEEEE. The V and J ends lost 1 base and 5 bases respectively, with 21 bases between them. The chain's CDR3 is CASSLPGAGAGLYGYTF. The CDR3 DNA is TGTGCCAGCAGCTTGCCCGGGGCAGGGGCGGGTTTATATGGCTACACCTTC.

This clone was picked up one time. This chain connects TRBV2 to TRBJ1-1, with D uncertain. The ends were cut back, 5 bases at V and 1 base at J, with 8 bases in the middle. CDR3 size: 13 residues. Per the germline V gene, CDR1 is SNHLY and CDR2 is FYNNEI. CDR3 loop: CASSWETNTEAFF. The DNA for the CDR3 is TGTGCCAGCAGTTGGGAGACGAACACTGAAGCTTTCTTT. Looking up the rest from reference TRBV2 and TRBJ1-1 gives the full variable domain: EPEVTQTPSHQVTQMGQEVILRCVPISNHLYFYWYRQILGQKVEFLVSFYNNEISEKSEIFDDQFSVERPDGSNFTLKIRSTKLEDSAMYFCASSWETNTEAFFGQGTRLTVV.

The chain uses TRBV5-6 and TRBJ1-5; D is perhaps TRBD1 (6 bases). V lost 0 bases and J lost 5, with 12 bases in between. There are 15 residues in the CDR3. Germline V gives CDR1 SGHDT, CDR2 YYEEEE. This CDR3 is CASSLANRAHQPQHF. CDR3 nucleotide sequence: TGTGCCAGCAGCTTGGCGAACAGGGCTCATCAGCCCCAGCATTTT.

V gene TRBV7-9 combines with J gene TRBJ2-3; 9 nucleotides match TRBD1. Germline V lookup: CDR1 SEHNR, CDR2 FQNEAQ (reference sequence). V dropped 4 bases and J dropped 4; count of bases not matched to a gene: 9. There are 16 residues in the CDR3. The CDR3 nucleotides are TGTGCCAGCAGCTCCGGGACAGGGACGATGGCAGATACGCAGTATTTT. This encodes CASSSGTGTMADTQYF.

The chain combines TRBV19 with TRBJ2-7; TRBD2 agrees at 13 bases. The CDR3 covers 17 residues. V trimming: 7 bases; J trimming: 5 bases; junction bases outside the gene matches: 14. Germline CDR1 LNHDA, CDR2 SQIVND (reference sequence). The CDR3 DNA sequence: TGTGCCAGTAAGACGAAGGGACTAGCGGGGATCCAACACGAGCAGTACTTC. Protein sequence: CASKTKGLAGIQHEQYF.